This TCR beta chain was retrieved from a study of neurological immune-mediated disorders (dated by TCRdb to about 2019). Concerning the study at large: Peripheral blood TCR-beta repertoires from HTLV-I-associated myelopathy (HAM/TSP) patients, multiple sclerosis patients and healthy controls were compared by UMI-based sequencing. Longitudinal samples, technical triplicates and paired sorted CD4+ and CD8+ T-cell subsets, alongside PBMC samples, were included among the approximately 98 TCR-beta libraries. The cohort was made up of about 65 subjects, consisting of roughly 14 HAM/TSP patients, around 35 multiple sclerosis patients and around 20 healthy controls.

On the study overall, not on this receptor specifically: TCR clonal expansion was greatest in HAM/TSP patients and smallest in MS patients, who ranked below even healthy controls. Expanded clones from different subjects shared no identical CDR3 amino acid sequences, which suggests that TCR-beta repertoires were private in all groups.

This clonotype was recorded at least ten times. Its antigen specificity is not known. Base-call qualities are not available, and no considerably larger clone is one nucleotide away. Counted from cysteine to phenylalanine, this CDR3 has 14 amino acids. Only the CDR3 DNA stays, 42 bases, in frame from base 1. The germline V gene encodes CDR1 SGHRS and CDR2 YFSETQ. The trim is 7 bases for V and 1 base for J, with a gap of 15 bases between the germline ends. cDNA was synthesized by template-switch 5'RACE using a primer with a 10-nucleotide random unique molecular identifier that tagged each TCR transcript. Every sequencing run yielded over 180 million TCR-beta sequences covering 15-18 subjects. The RNeasy kit was used to extract total RNA. The KAPA Real-time Library Amplification kit was used to amplify TCR-beta VDJ regions with primers targeting the TCR constant region and the 5'RACE anchor. Sample indexes and Illumina adaptors were added in a first PCR, and a second PCR then increased library yield. The roughly 650 bp TCR product was size-selected on a 2% E-gel SizeSelection system after Ampure bead purification. Before pooling, library quality was checked on a Bioanalyzer, concentration was measured with Qubit, and libraries were quantified with the Kapa Library Quantification kit. An Illumina HiSeq 2500 sequenced the libraries paired-end 2 x 150 bp. To increase sequence diversity, roughly 25-31% phiX was spiked into each library pool. Under the source paper's analysis protocol: The quality-filtered reads were processed with the UMI-based MiGEC pipeline, whose error correction step removed more than 80% of the raw TCR sequences. IMGT germline references were used for aligning VDJ genes, and each clonotype was defined as a unique CDR3 amino acid sequence together with its V-J genes. VDJtools evaluated clonal expansion, Shannon diversity and CDR3 relatedness (CalcPairwiseDistances, ClusterSamples); CLCbio workbench built phylogenetic trees. Using coefficient-of-variation modelling across technical triplicates, the study counted a clone as expanded if it had at least 8 unique UMIs. TCRdb cleaned the public reads at Q25 with fastp, built clones with MiXCR and kept in-frame beta chains. All rows with the same CDR3 protein become a single entry with the most common DNA and genes. These V and J calls derive from TCRdb rather than the authors' analysis. Across this sample there are under 80,000 distinct CDR3 sequences, with 11% to 15% seen only once. 6% to 7% of the sample is taken by the ten largest.

The healthy controls were volunteers from blood banks in Maryland, USA. Libraries from unsorted PBMCs were made from 2 million PBMCs kept in RNAlater at -80 degrees C until RNA extraction. PBMCs were separated from peripheral blood using Ficoll-Hypaque density gradient centrifugation and then cryopreserved in liquid nitrogen. Sequenced input: PBMCs. The chain uses TRBV5-1 and TRBJ2-7, with the D segment possibly TRBD1 or TRBD2, each aligning over 5 bases. This clonotype was sampled from a woman between 50 and 59 years old in good health. The CDR3 reads as follows: CASGERGRSYEQYF. The base sequence is TGCGCCAGCGGGGAGAGGGGCCGGTCCTACGAGCAGTACTTC.